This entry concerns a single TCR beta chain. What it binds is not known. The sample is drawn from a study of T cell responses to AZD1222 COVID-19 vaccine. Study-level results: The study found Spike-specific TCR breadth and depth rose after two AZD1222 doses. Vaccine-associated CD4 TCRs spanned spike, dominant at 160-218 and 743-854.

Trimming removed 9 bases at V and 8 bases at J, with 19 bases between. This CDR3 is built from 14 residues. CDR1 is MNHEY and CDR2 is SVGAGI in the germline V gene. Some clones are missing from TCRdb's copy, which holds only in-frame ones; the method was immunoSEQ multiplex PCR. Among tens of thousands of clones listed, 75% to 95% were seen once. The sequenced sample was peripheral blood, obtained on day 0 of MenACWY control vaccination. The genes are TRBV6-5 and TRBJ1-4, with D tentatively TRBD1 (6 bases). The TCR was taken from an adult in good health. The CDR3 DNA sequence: TGTGCCAGATACTTGGGGGGGCTTAACGAAAAACTGTTTTTT. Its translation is CARYLGGLNEKLFF.